This TCR beta chain emerged from a study of blood T cell repertoires in COVID-19. Produced via immunoSEQ multiplex PCR; TCRdb's table is partial and in-frame only. The data contain about 400,000 clones, around 87% of them singletons. The ends were cut back, 2 bases at V and 8 bases at J, with 13 bases in the middle. This CDR3 spans 14 amino acids. CDR1 LNHDA and CDR2 SQIVND come from the germline V gene (reference sequence). Material: peripheral blood. V usage is TRBV19 and J usage is TRBJ1-5, with D possibly being TRBD1 (6 bases). The clonotype comes from a human donor in a cohort sampled during active COVID-19. The CDR3 sequence: CASSIQGLGKPQHF. As DNA, the CDR3 is TGTGCCAGTAGTATACAGGGGTTGGGAAAGCCCCAGCATTTT.